The present TCR beta chain was sequenced within a study of blood T cell repertoires in COVID-19. Sequencing used immunoSEQ multiplex PCR; TCRdb keeps in-frame clones, though not all of them. This table holds roughly 300,000 clones, about 89% found once. The CDR3 is 13 amino acids. V was pared by 3 bases and J by 5 bases, with 11 bases between. CDR1 and CDR2 from the germline V gene are DFQATT and SNEGSKA (reference sequence). The specimen was PBMCs or T cells enriched from blood (not recorded which). The clonotype originates from a woman in her thirties who had recovered from COVID-19. V is TRBV20-1 and J is TRBJ1-5; TRBD1 might be the D (5 bases). The CDR3 DNA reads TGCAGTGCTAGTCAGGGTAACGATCAGCCCCAGCATTTT. Amino acid sequence: CSASQGNDQPQHF.